This paragraph covers one T cell receptor (beta chain) sequence. This CDR3 has 15 residues. Trimming took off 0 bases at V and 7 bases at J, with 14 bases between the two ends. Germline assignment: CDR1 SGDLS and CDR2 YYNGEE. This entry belongs to a study of cytomegalovirus exposure and HLA in healthy donors. The PCR had 60 Vbeta and 13 Jbeta primers. Using immunoSEQ multiplex PCR, the repertoire was profiled, and TCRdb retains in-frame clones only, with some absent. In the table there are tens of thousands of clones, roughly 67% of which are singletons. The specimen was PBMCs. The chain couples TRBV9 to TRBJ1-5; possible D gene TRBD1, 6 bases. The sequence was collected from a man aged 50-60 years in good health and CMV-seronegative. The CDR3, as DNA: TGTGCCAGCAGCGTAGATCAGGGGTCGGGACAGCCCCAGCATTTT. Residues: CASSVDQGSGQPQHF.